This T cell receptor (beta chain) is from a study of regulatory dendritic cells for organ transplantation. Concerning this clone itself: As yet, its antigen is unknown.

Germline lookup yields CDR1 MNHNS and CDR2 SASEGT. This CDR3 is 14 amino acids long. V was cut by 2 bases and J by 3 bases, with 10 bases left in between. The assay was immunoSEQ multiplex PCR, and TCRdb's table has in-frame clones only and misses some. Of about 10,000 clones detected, over 80% appear once; the ten largest clones hold 2.5%. Sorted T cells were CFSE-labeled and cultured 5 days with allogeneic regulatory or mature dendritic cells at 1:10. Sample: memory CD4+ T cells from blood cultured with dendritic cells. Subset reported: CD45RO+ memory T cells. This receptor was identified in a human donor in good health. This chain joins TRBV6-1 and TRBJ1-2; tentative D call: TRBD1 (6 bases). CDR3 amino acids: CASSETGQYYGYTF. The CDR3 DNA reads as TGTGCCAGCAGTGAAACAGGGCAGTACTATGGCTACACCTTC.